This T cell receptor (beta chain) was found in a study of CD8 T cells in ankylosing spondylitis. Study-level points and caveats: Characteristic, it appeared, of ankylosing spondylitis blood was a TCR beta motif of eight or nine highly homologous variants. Researchers report that disease-linked clones proved CD8+ and relatively rare in peripheral blood. Enrichment of disease-linked clones was reportedly significant in matched ankylosing spondylitis synovial fluid.

This clonotype was observed at least ten times. The antigen is undetermined. Preparation of TCR beta libraries was done by quantitative 5'-RACE with molecular barcodes. TCRdb re-called the 5' RACE reads with MiXCR, one entry per CDR3 protein. The sample records 670,000 or so distinct CDR3 sequences, 19% being singletons. The source of this sequence is a male donor with ankylosing spondylitis. Material for sequencing was blood, either unsorted or a sorted T cell fraction (not recorded which).

CDR3 nucleotide sequence: TGCAGCGCTACTCAGGGTTTCTTCGAGACCCAGTACTTC. It encodes CSATQGFFETQYF. The chain is built from TRBV29-1 and TRBJ2-5; possible D gene TRBD1, 5 bases. CDR1 and CDR2 from the germline V gene are SQVTM and ANQGSEA. This CDR3 region has 13 residues. Trimming took 7 bases from V and 5 from J, leaving 17 bases between them. The complete variable domain, with remaining parts taken from reference TRBV29-1 and TRBJ2-5, reads SAVISQKPSRDICQRGTSLTIQCQVDSQVTMMFWYRQQPGQSLTLIATANQGSEATYESGFVIDKFPISRPNLTFSTLTVSNMSPEDSSIYLCSATQGFFETQYFGPGTRLLVL.